A selection of T cell receptor beta chains follows, all from one sample in a study of radiation and T cells in renal cell carcinoma. Profiled with immunoSEQ multiplex PCR; TCRdb holds only in-frame clones, not every one. Of around 180,000 clones in the sample, about 88% were seen once. This material consisted of blood, taken from a patient whose treatment included radiotherapy and nephrectomy. These receptors originate from a woman aged 45-65 years with renal cell carcinoma. Each CDR3 is given with its conserved first and last residue. A D gene is named only where the DNA matches it firmly. Size is stated for part of the rows, as once, few or many counts, or as a class when the clone is expanded.

v_call: TRBV6-5; clone_size: .; j_call: TRBJ1-1; d_call: .; cdr3_nt: TGTGCCAGCAGTTACTCGATGCCAGGGAACACTGAAGCTTTCTTT; cdr3_aa: CASSYSMPGNTEAFF
v_call: TRBV19; clone_size: once; j_call: TRBJ1-5; d_call: TRBD1; cdr3_nt: TGTGCCAGTAGTATGAGGCAGGGGGCTCGTCAGCCCCAGCATTTT; cdr3_aa: CASSMRQGARQPQHF
v_call: TRBV7-9; clone_size: .; j_call: TRBJ2-7; d_call: .; cdr3_nt: TGTGCCAGCAGCTTAGGGACTGCCGTTAGGCGGTACTTC; cdr3_aa: CASSLGTAVRRYF
v_call: TRBV2; clone_size: .; j_call: TRBJ1-6; d_call: .; cdr3_nt: TGTGCCAGCAGTGGGGGGGGAGCAAAAAATAATTCACCCCTCCACTTT; cdr3_aa: CASSGGGAKNNSPLHF
v_call: TRBV19; clone_size: .; j_call: TRBJ1-5; d_call: TRBD1; cdr3_nt: TGTGCCAGTAGCGGACAGGAGCTCAATCAGCCCCAGCATTTT; cdr3_aa: CASSGQELNQPQHF
v_call: TRBV10-3; clone_size: .; j_call: TRBJ1-2; d_call: .; cdr3_nt: TGTGCCATCAGTGAGGACAGCCGCTATGGCTACACCTTC; cdr3_aa: CAISEDSRYGYTF
v_call: TRBV6-5; clone_size: .; j_call: TRBJ1-6; d_call: TRBD1; cdr3_nt: TGTGCCAGCAGTTACTCAGGGACAGGCAATTCACCCCTCCACTTT; cdr3_aa: CASSYSGTGNSPLHF
v_call: TRBV10-1; clone_size: .; j_call: TRBJ2-7; d_call: .; cdr3_nt: TGCGCCAGCAGTCAGGACAGTTACGAGCAGTACTTC; cdr3_aa: CASSQDSYEQYF
v_call: TRBV7-9; clone_size: .; j_call: TRBJ2-1; d_call: TRBD1; cdr3_nt: TGTGCCGGAAGACAGGGGGACCTCTTCAATGAGCAGTTCTTC; cdr3_aa: CAGRQGDLFNEQFF
v_call: TRBV4-2; clone_size: once; j_call: TRBJ2-1; d_call: TRBD2; cdr3_nt: TGTGCCAGCAGCCAAGATCCCAGCGGGGGGGCCAATGAGCAGTTCTTC; cdr3_aa: CASSQDPSGGANEQFF
v_call: TRBV6-1; clone_size: .; j_call: TRBJ2-1; d_call: .; cdr3_nt: TGTGCCAGCAGGACCGGGACTTCCTACAATGAGCAGTTCTTC; cdr3_aa: CASRTGTSYNEQFF
v_call: TRBV4-3; clone_size: .; j_call: TRBJ2-5; d_call: .; cdr3_nt: TGCGCCAGCAGCCAAGAAGGGCTAGCGAAGGAGACCCAGTACTTC; cdr3_aa: CASSQEGLAKETQYF
v_call: TRBV5-1; clone_size: .; j_call: TRBJ2-2; d_call: TRBD1; cdr3_nt: TGCGCCAGCGGCCCACTCCCTTCTACAGGGGGCTTTTTCGGGGAGCTGTTTTTT; cdr3_aa: CASGPLPSTGGFFGELFF
v_call: TRBV6-5; clone_size: .; j_call: TRBJ1-2; d_call: .; cdr3_nt: TGTGCCAGCAGCCGCGAGGAGGGTGTAAGTTATGGCTACACCTTC; cdr3_aa: CASSREEGVSYGYTF
v_call: TRBV5-8; clone_size: .; j_call: TRBJ1-6; d_call: .; cdr3_nt: TGTGCCAGCAGGCCTCGGGGGTCCTATAATTCACCCCTCCACTTT; cdr3_aa: CASRPRGSYNSPLHF
v_call: TRBV19; clone_size: .; j_call: TRBJ1-1; d_call: .; cdr3_nt: TGTGCCAGTCAGCCGCCTCGAGGCAACACTGAAGCTTTCTTT; cdr3_aa: CASQPPRGNTEAFF
v_call: TRBV29-1; clone_size: .; j_call: TRBJ2-5; d_call: TRBD2; cdr3_nt: TGCAGCGTTGAGCCGCTAGCGGGGGTAGAGACCCAGTACTTC; cdr3_aa: CSVEPLAGVETQYF
v_call: TRBV9; clone_size: .; j_call: TRBJ2-3; d_call: TRBD2; cdr3_nt: TGTGCCAGCAGCTCCAGGACTAGCGGGGGCCCCACAGATACGCAGTATTTT; cdr3_aa: CASSSRTSGGPTDTQYF
v_call: TRBV9; clone_size: .; j_call: TRBJ1-1; d_call: .; cdr3_nt: TGTGCCAGCAGCCCCGGCAGGGTGGGCACTGAAGCTTTCTTT; cdr3_aa: CASSPGRVGTEAFF
v_call: TRBV11-3; clone_size: .; j_call: TRBJ2-3; d_call: .; cdr3_nt: TGTGCCAGCAGCTTAGAACTTCTATCAGATACGCAGTATTTT; cdr3_aa: CASSLELLSDTQYF
v_call: TRBV7-2; clone_size: .; j_call: TRBJ2-1; d_call: .; cdr3_nt: TGTGCCAGCAGCTTCGCGGAAGGAGGTGAGCAGTTCTTC; cdr3_aa: CASSFAEGGEQFF
v_call: TRBV5-1; clone_size: .; j_call: TRBJ1-4; d_call: .; cdr3_nt: TGCGCCAGCAGCTTGAACCCCATGACAAATGAAAAACTGTTTTTT; cdr3_aa: CASSLNPMTNEKLFF
v_call: TRBV9; clone_size: few; j_call: TRBJ1-6; d_call: .; cdr3_nt: TGTGCCAGCAGCGTAGGCTCAAGCTCCTATAATTCACCCCTCCACTTT; cdr3_aa: CASSVGSSSYNSPLHF
v_call: TRBV2; clone_size: few; j_call: TRBJ1-6; d_call: .; cdr3_nt: TGTGCCAGCAGTAGCCAGGGAGGTAATTCACCCCTCCACTTT; cdr3_aa: CASSSQGGNSPLHF
v_call: TRBV4-1; clone_size: .; j_call: TRBJ1-1; d_call: .; cdr3_nt: TGCGCCAGCAGCCAACCCACCTCGGGAGGCCACAACACTGAAGCTTTCTTT; cdr3_aa: CASSQPTSGGHNTEAFF
v_call: TRBV21-1; clone_size: .; j_call: TRBJ2-7; d_call: .; cdr3_nt: TGTGCCAGCAGCAAAGGAGGAGGGACAGGGGGCCGTGCGACCTACGAGCAGTACTTC; cdr3_aa: CASSKGGGTGGRATYEQYF
v_call: TRBV5-1; clone_size: .; j_call: TRBJ1-1; d_call: TRBD1; cdr3_nt: TGCGCCAGCAGCGAACAGGGGGGAGACACTGAAGCTTTCTTT; cdr3_aa: CASSEQGGDTEAFF
v_call: TRBV30; clone_size: .; j_call: TRBJ1-4; d_call: .; cdr3_nt: TGTGCCGGGTCCCGCGCCAATGAAAAACTGTTTTTT; cdr3_aa: CAGSRANEKLFF